The 22 T cell receptor beta chains reported below all come from one sample, sequenced in a study of CD8+CD57+ T cells in acquired aplastic anemia. Whoever was chosen for sequencing had shown CD8+CD57+ cell expansion by flow cytometry. Profiling that covered TCR beta VDJ and CDR3 relied on genomic DNA as its template. MiXCR, applied by TCRdb to the reads, yields one record per CDR3 protein. There are 190,000 or so distinct CDR3 sequences in the sample; about half occur only once, and 1.8% lies in the top ten. The sequencing sample was made of sorted CD4+, CD8+, or CD8+CD57+ T cells (not recorded which) from PBMCs. The source of these receptors is a human donor with aplastic anemia.

This clonotype was seen a few times. The chain couples TRBV7-2 to TRBJ2-7; D is ambiguous. CDR1 is SGHTA, CDR2 FQGNSA, per germline. This CDR3 spans 12 amino acids. V lost 5 bases and J 7 bases, leaving 12 bases between the germline ends. CDR3 coding DNA: TGTGCCAGCAGCCAACCCGGCTGGGAGCAGTACTTC. This sequence encodes CASSQPGWEQYF.

At least ten counts were recorded for this clonotype. The chain joins TRBV19 to TRBJ2-4; 7 nucleotides line up with TRBD2. In germline, CDR1 is LNHDA, CDR2 SQIVND (reference sequence). Trimming took 3 bases from V and 9 from J; bases not matched to a gene: 14. The CDR3 loop spans 16 amino acids. The CDR3 here is CASSIASGHIAGIQYF. Here the CDR3 DNA reads TGTGCCAGTAGTATCGCTAGCGGCCACATCGCGGGCATTCAGTACTTC.

This rearrangement joins TRBV29-1 to TRBJ1-1; TRBD1 aligns across 9 bases. From germline, CDR1 is SQVTM and CDR2 ANQGSEA. CDR3 length: 13 amino acids. Losses at the gene ends were 6 bases for V and 8 bases for J; bases not matched to a gene: 10. CDR3 in amino acids: CSVLYRGHFEAFF. CDR3 bases: TGCAGCGTCCTTTACAGGGGGCATTTCGAAGCTTTCTTT.

At least ten counts were recorded for this clonotype. This sequence joins TRBV5-8 and TRBJ2-7, with no clear D. The V end was cut by 0 bases, the J end by 5 bases, with 9 bases between. This CDR3 is 13 amino acids long. Germline-derived CDR1 and CDR2 are SGHTS and YDEGEE. The CDR3 sequence is CASSLAVGNEQYF. The CDR3, as DNA: TGTGCCAGCAGCTTGGCCGTCGGAAACGAGCAGTACTTC.

Here the CDR3 reads CSANGLNTDTQYF. For the CDR3, the DNA is TGCAGTGCGAACGGGCTGAACACAGATACGCAGTATTTT. The chain combines TRBV20-1 with TRBJ2-3; D remains ambiguous. V lost 6 bases and J 2 bases, leaving 12 bases between the germline ends. This CDR3 is 13 amino acids long. Germline values: CDR1 DFQATT, CDR2 SNEGSKA (reference sequence).

This clonotype showed up many times. In DNA, the CDR3 is TGTGCCAGCAGCTTGTACCCGGACACCTACGAGCAGTACTTC. It yields the protein CASSLYPDTYEQYF. The chain employs TRBV5-5 and TRBJ2-7; tentative D call: TRBD1 (5 bases). Germline assignment: CDR1 SGHKS and CDR2 YYEKEE (reference sequence). The CDR3 loop spans 14 amino acids. Trimming took 1 base from V and 2 from J, leaving 10 bases between them.

This clonotype occurred many times. V gene TRBV5-5 combines with J gene TRBJ1-3; D not certain. V was cut by 3 bases and J by 0 bases, with 10 bases left in between. The CDR3 runs to 15 residues. In germline, CDR1 is SGHKS, CDR2 YYEKEE (reference sequence). The CDR3 sequence is CASSSARGSGNTIYF. In DNA, the CDR3 is TGTGCCAGCAGCTCGGCACGGGGCTCTGGAAACACCATATATTTT.

This clonotype was seen once. This chain connects TRBV7-9 to TRBJ1-2; 7 bases match TRBD1. V gave up 5 bases and J gave up 2 bases; unmatched junction bases: 8. The CDR3 loop spans 15 amino acids. The germline gives CDR1 SEHNR, CDR2 FQNEAQ (reference sequence). The CDR3 DNA is TGTGCCAGCAGCCCCACCGGGACAGTCAACTATGGCTACACCTTC. Protein: CASSPTGTVNYGYTF.

This clonotype was counted ten times or more. The V call is TRBV20-1, the J call TRBJ2-7, with D tentatively TRBD2 (7 bases). Trimming cost V 2 bases and J 2 bases, with 22 bases left between them. This CDR3 is 17 amino acids long. In germline, CDR1 is DFQATT, CDR2 SNEGSKA (reference sequence). In DNA form, the CDR3 reads TGCAGTGCTAGATCAACTCGTAACAGGGACTACCCCTACGAGCAGTACTTC. This translates into CSARSTRNRDYPYEQYF.

The chain links TRBV10-1 to TRBJ2-1; 12 bases match TRBD2. V dropped 5 bases and J dropped 6; count of bases not matched to a gene: 2. Germline values: CDR1 WNHNN, CDR2 SYGVQD (reference sequence). The CDR3 has 14 residues. The CDR3 loop is CASSSSGRANEQFF. CDR3 sequence (DNA): TGCGCCAGCAGTTCTAGCGGGAGGGCCAATGAGCAGTTCTTC.

At least ten counts were recorded for this clonotype. V gene TRBV5-6 combines with J gene TRBJ1-1, with TRBD1 identical over 8 bases. This CDR3 is built from 18 residues. CDR1 SGHDT and CDR2 YYEEEE come from the germline V gene. V dropped 1 base and J dropped 0; count of bases not matched to a gene: 11. The CDR3 DNA is TGTGCCAGCAGCTTGAAAGGGTGGGAGGACAGGGTGAACACTGAAGCTTTCTTT. Translated: CASSLKGWEDRVNTEAFF.

This clonotype was seen repeatedly, ten times or more. The chain is built from TRBV29-1 and TRBJ1-5; D may be TRBD1 (6 bases). The CDR3 contains 12 residues. Germline V CDR1 and CDR2: SQVTM, ANQGSEA. Trimming took 6 bases from V and 4 from J, leaving 10 bases between them. CDR3 DNA sequence: TGCAGCGTCGGACAGATAAATCAGCCCCAGCATTTT. Encoded protein: CSVGQINQPQHF.

The chain recombines TRBV10-1 with TRBJ2-7; TRBD2 aligns across 8 bases. J was trimmed by 6 bases and V by 8 bases; bases with no gene match: 9. Per the germline V gene, CDR1 is WNHNN and CDR2 is SYGVQD (reference sequence). The CDR3 is made up of 13 amino acids. The CDR3 DNA reads as TGCGCCAGCCAGGGGACTAGAGATCGCGAGCAGTACTTC. It is translated as CASQGTRDREQYF.

This clonotype was counted a few times. A read error is possible here, since a much larger clone lies one base away. The rearrangement joins TRBV10-3 to TRBJ2-3; no clear D gene. Germline-derived CDR1 and CDR2 are ENHRY and SYGVKD. Trimming shortened V by 5 bases and J by 7 bases, and 7 bases separated the two germline ends. CDR3 length: 11 residues. The CDR3 loop is CAISPSNTQYF. The CDR3 DNA reads as TGTGCCATCAGTCCCTCCAATACGCAGTATTTT.

The chain combines TRBV10-3 with TRBJ1-1, with unresolved D. V shed 6 bases and J shed 5 bases, with 7 bases lying between them. In germline, CDR1 is ENHRY, CDR2 SYGVKD. The CDR3 loop spans 11 amino acids. The CDR3 DNA reads as TGTGCCATCAGGGAAGGGACTGAAGCTTTCTTT. Translated, it gives CAIREGTEAFF.

V is TRBV2 and J is TRBJ2-2; 7 bases are a match to TRBD1. The CDR3 runs to 13 residues. CDR1 SNHLY and CDR2 FYNNEI come from the germline V gene. The CDR3 protein is CVAARGPTGELFF. The CDR3 DNA reads TGTGTCGCGGCGAGGGGGCCCACCGGGGAGCTGTTTTTT.

This clonotype was recorded once. V gene TRBV12-5 combines with J gene TRBJ2-3; 7 bases line up with TRBD1. Germline trimming cut 10 bases from V and 0 bases from J; bases unmatched to any gene: 10. The CDR3 consists of 15 residues. Germline V CDR1 and CDR2: LGHNT, FRNRAP. CDR3: CAIDRGQYSTDTQYF. The CDR3 DNA reads TGTGCTATCGACCGGGGACAGTACAGCACAGATACGCAGTATTTT.

This clonotype was seen at least ten times. The chain has TRBV2 and TRBJ2-7; D possibly uses TRBD1 or TRBD2 (6 bases each). The CDR3 consists of 12 residues. V was clipped by 5 bases and J by 3 bases, with 8 bases between them. The germline CDR1 and CDR2 sequences are SNHLY and FYNNEI. The CDR3 region is CASSRGVYEQYF. CDR3 DNA sequence: TGTGCCAGCAGTAGGGGGGTCTACGAGCAGTACTTC.

On this clonotype itself: One base away lies a much larger clone, so this may be a sequencing read error. The chain has TRBV7-3 and TRBJ1-3; a possible D gene is TRBD1 (5 bases). The CDR3 runs 15 residues. The germline gives CDR1 SGHTA, CDR2 FQGTGA. CDR3 loop: CASSPQGRSGSTIYF. CDR3 DNA: TGTGCCAGCAGCCCTCAGGGCCGCTCTGGAAGCACCATATATTTT.

The rearrangement joins TRBV7-2 to TRBJ2-3; D is undetermined. CDR1 is SGHTA, CDR2 FQGNSA, per germline. With 9 bases removed from V and 13 bases from J, the gap between germline ends came to 20 bases. The CDR3 totals 12 residues. In DNA, the CDR3 is TGTGCCAGTAGGTCCGAGACACTTTTGGAGTATTTT. Translation: CASRSETLLEYF.

The V call is TRBV19, the J call TRBJ1-2; tentative D call: TRBD1 (5 bases). Trimming stripped 4 bases from V and 5 bases from J, with 11 bases between. The CDR3 contains 13 residues. CDR1 and CDR2 from the germline V gene are LNHDA and SQIVND (reference sequence). CDR3 amino acids: CASSTTGTYGYTF. Here the CDR3 DNA reads TGTGCCAGTAGTACAACGGGGACTTATGGCTACACCTTC.

In its sample, this clonotype was seen many times. The DNA for the CDR3 is TGTGCCAGCAGCCAAGAGGAGGCGAACACTGAAGCTTTCTTT. It encodes CASSQEEANTEAFF. The chain carries TRBV3-1 and TRBJ1-1; D not resolved. This CDR3 is built from 14 residues. V shed 0 bases and J shed 1 base, with 6 bases lying between them. The V gene's germline CDR1 is LGHDT and CDR2 YNNKEL (reference sequence).